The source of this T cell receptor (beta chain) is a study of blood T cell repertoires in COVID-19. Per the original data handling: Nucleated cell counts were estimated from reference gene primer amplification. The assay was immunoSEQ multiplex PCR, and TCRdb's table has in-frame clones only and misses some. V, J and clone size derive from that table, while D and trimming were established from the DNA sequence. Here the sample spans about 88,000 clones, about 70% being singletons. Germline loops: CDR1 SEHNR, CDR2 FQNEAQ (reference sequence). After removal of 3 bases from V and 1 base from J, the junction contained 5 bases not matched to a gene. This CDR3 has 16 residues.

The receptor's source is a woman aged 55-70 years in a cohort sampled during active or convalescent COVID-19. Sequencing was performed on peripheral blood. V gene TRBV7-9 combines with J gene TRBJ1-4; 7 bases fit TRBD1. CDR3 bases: TGTGCCAGCAGCTTGCGAGGGGGCGTAACTAATGAAAAACTGTTTTTT. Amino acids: CASSLRGGVTNEKLFF.